This entry features one T cell receptor (beta chain) sequence. What it recognizes is unknown. The split of CD4+ cells yielded CD45RA+ naive and CD45RA-negative memory subsets. Deep-level assay runs were performed. Generated by immunoSEQ multiplex PCR, the TCRdb table keeps only in-frame clones and is missing some. The sample consists of millions of clones, over 85% of them appearing once. The source of the sample is a study of shared clonotypes between healthy human individuals. At the level of the study: Per donor, three plates held CD4 naive cells, three held CD4 memory, two held CD8 naive and one held CD8 memory. Study-level results: The four-donor shared clonotypes exceeded non-shared clonotypes in generation probability, with non-shared ones scoring lower.

V was pared by 4 bases and J by 1 base, with 13 bases between. The CDR3 consists of 15 residues. Germline CDR1 and CDR2: MNHNY and SVGAGI (reference sequence). The origin of this receptor is a young man in good health. The rearrangement joins TRBV6-6 to TRBJ1-1; D perhaps matches TRBD1 (6 bases). The source material was naive CD4+ T cells sorted from blood. Subset here: CD45RA+ positively selected. The CDR3 DNA follows: TGTGCCAGCAGTTCGAAACCGACAGGGAACACTGAAGCTTTCTTT. It encodes CASSSKPTGNTEAFF.